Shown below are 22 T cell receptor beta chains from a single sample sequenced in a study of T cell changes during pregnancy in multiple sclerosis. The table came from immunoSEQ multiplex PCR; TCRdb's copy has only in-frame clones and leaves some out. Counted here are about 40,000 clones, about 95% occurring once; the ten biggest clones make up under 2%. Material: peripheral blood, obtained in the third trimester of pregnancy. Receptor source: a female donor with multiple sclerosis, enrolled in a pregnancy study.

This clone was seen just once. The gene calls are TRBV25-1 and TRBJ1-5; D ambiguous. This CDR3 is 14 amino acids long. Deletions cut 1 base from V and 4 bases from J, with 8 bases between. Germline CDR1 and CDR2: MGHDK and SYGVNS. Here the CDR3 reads CASSEWGGNQPQHF. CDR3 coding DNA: TGTGCCAGCAGTGAATGGGGAGGGAATCAGCCCCAGCATTTT.

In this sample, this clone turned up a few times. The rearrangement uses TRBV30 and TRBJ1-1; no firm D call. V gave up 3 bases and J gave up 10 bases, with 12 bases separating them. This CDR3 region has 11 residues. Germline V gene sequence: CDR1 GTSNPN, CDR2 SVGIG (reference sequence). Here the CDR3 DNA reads TGTGCCTGGAGCGAAACAGCGGGAGCTTTCTTT. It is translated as CAWSETAGAFF.

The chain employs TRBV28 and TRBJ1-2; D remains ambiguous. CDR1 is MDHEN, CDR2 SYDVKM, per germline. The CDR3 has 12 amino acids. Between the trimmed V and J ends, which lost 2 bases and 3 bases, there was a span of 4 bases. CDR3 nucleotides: TGTGCCAGCAGTTTACCCTACTATGGCTACACCTTC. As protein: CASSLPYYGYTF.

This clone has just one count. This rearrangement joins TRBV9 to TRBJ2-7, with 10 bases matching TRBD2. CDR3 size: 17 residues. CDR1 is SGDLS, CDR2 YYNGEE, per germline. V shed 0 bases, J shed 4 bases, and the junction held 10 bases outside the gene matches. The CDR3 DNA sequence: TGTGCCAGCAGCGTAGGCCCGGCTAGCGGGAGTGGGTACGAGCAGTACTTC. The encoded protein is CASSVGPASGSGYEQYF.

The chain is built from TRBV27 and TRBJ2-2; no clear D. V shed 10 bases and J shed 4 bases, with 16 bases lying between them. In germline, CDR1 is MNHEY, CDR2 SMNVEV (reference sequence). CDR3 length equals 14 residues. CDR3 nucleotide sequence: TGTGCCACCTTACCTTTTACGGGCACCGGGGAGCTGTTTTTT. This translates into CATLPFTGTGELFF.

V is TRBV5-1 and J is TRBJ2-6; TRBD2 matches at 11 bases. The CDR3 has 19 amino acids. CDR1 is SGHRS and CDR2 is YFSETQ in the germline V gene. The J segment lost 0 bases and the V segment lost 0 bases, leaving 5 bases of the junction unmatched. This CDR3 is CASSLVTSGGLSGANVLTF. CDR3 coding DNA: TGCGCCAGCAGCTTGGTAACTAGCGGGGGACTCTCTGGGGCCAACGTCCTGACTTTC.

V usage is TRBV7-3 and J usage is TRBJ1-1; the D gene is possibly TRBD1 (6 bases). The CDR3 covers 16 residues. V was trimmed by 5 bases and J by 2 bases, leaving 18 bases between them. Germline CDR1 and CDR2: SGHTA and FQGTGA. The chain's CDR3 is CASSPHGGALNTEAFF. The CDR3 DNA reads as TGTGCCAGCAGCCCCCATGGGGGGGCCCTAAACACTGAAGCTTTCTTT.

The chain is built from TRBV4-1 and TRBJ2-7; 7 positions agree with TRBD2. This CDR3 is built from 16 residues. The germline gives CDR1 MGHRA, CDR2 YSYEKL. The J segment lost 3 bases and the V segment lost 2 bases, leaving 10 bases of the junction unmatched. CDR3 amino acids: CASSQIGGGGHYEQYF. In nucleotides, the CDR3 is TGCGCCAGCAGCCAAATCGGTGGGGGGGGTCACTACGAGCAGTACTTC.

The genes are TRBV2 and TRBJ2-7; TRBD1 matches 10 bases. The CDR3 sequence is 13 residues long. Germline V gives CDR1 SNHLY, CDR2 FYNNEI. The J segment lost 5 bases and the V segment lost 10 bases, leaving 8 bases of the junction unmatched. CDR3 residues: CANQRDRGNEQYF. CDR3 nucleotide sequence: TGTGCCAACCAACGGGACAGGGGAAACGAGCAGTACTTC.

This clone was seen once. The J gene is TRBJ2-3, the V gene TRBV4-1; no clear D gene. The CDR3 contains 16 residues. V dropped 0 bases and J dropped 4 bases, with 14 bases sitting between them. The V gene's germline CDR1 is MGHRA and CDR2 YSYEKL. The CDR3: CASSQDPPPAADTQYF. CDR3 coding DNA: TGCGCCAGCAGCCAAGATCCCCCCCCTGCGGCAGATACGCAGTATTTT.

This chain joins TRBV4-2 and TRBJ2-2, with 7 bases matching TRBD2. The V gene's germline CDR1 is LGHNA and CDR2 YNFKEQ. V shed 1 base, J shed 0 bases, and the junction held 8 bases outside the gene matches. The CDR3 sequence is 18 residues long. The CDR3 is CASSQAVGLPPNTGELFF. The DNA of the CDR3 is TGTGCCAGCAGCCAAGCCGTGGGACTACCGCCGAACACCGGGGAGCTGTTTTTT.

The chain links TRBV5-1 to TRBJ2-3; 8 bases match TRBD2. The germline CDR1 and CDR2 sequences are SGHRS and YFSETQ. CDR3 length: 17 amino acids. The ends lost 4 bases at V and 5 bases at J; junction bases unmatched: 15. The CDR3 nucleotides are TGCGCCAGCAGCCCCGGGGGGGCGTGGGGGGGCAAAGATACGCAGTATTTT. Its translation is CASSPGGAWGGKDTQYF.

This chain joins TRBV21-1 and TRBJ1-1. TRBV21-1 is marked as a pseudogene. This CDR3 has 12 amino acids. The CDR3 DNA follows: TGTGCCAGCCTTTTCGGGGGCACTGAAGCTTTCTTT. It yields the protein CASLFGGTEAFF.

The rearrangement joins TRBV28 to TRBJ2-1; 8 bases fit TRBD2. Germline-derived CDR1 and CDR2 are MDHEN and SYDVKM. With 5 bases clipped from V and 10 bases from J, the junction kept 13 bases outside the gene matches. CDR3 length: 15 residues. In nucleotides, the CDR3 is TGTGCCAGCAGTCCCGGGACTAGGGGAAAAGGGGAGCAGTTCTTC. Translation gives CASSPGTRGKGEQFF.

Here the CDR3 DNA reads TGTGCCAGCAGTTTTAAGGCAGGGCATGAAAAACTGTTTTTT. It is translated as CASSFKAGHEKLFF. The V and J genes are TRBV28 and TRBJ1-4; maybe TRBD1 (5 bases). The CDR3 covers 14 residues. The germline V and J ends were trimmed by 3 bases and 6 bases, with 11 bases remaining between them. CDR1 and CDR2 from the germline V gene are MDHEN and SYDVKM. The full variable domain, rest sourced from reference TRBV28 and TRBJ1-4, is DVKVTQSSRYLVKRTGEKVFLECVQDMDHENMFWYRQDPGLGLRLIYFSYDVKMKEKGDIPEGYSVSREKKERFSLILESASTNQTSMYLCASSFKAGHEKLFFGSGTQLSVL.

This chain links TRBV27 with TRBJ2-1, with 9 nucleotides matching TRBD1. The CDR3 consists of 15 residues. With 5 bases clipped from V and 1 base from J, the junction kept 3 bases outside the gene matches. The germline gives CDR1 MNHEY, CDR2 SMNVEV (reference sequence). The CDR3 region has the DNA TGTGCCAGCAGTCATGGGACAGGGTCCTACAATGAGCAGTTCTTC. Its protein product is CASSHGTGSYNEQFF.

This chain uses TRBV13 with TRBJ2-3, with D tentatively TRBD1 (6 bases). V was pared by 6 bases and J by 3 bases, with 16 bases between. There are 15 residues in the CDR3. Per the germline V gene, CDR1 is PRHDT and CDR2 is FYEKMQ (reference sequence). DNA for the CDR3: TGTGCCAGCAGTGCAGGGGTAAGGGGGACAGATACGCAGTATTTT. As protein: CASSAGVRGTDTQYF.

The CDR3 bases are TGTGCCAGCAGCTTAGCCGGGACTTCGGGTAGCTATGGCTACACCTTC. It is translated as CASSLAGTSGSYGYTF. The rearrangement links TRBV7-2 to TRBJ1-2, with D maybe TRBD1 (5 bases). The V end was cut by 0 bases, the J end by 4 bases, with 15 bases between. This CDR3 region has 16 residues. Germline V gene sequence: CDR1 SGHTA, CDR2 FQGNSA. Supplemented by reference TRBV7-2 and TRBJ1-2, the full variable domain reads GAGVSQSPSNKVTEKGKDVELRCDPISGHTALYWYRQSLGQGLEFLIYFQGNSAPDKSGLPSDRFSAERTGGSVSTLTIQRTQQEDSAVYLCASSLAGTSGSYGYTFGSGTRLTVV.

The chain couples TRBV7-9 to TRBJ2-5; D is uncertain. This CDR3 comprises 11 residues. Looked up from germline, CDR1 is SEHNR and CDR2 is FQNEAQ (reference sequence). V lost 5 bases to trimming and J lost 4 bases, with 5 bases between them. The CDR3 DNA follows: TGTGCCAGCAGCGCAGTAGAGACCCAGTACTTC. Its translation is CASSAVETQYF.

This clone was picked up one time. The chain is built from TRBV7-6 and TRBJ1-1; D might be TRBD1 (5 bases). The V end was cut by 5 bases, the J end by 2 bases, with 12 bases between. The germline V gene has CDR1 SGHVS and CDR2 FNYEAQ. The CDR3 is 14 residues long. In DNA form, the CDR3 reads TGTGCCAGCAGCGGAGGGGCGGCAAACACTGAAGCTTTCTTT. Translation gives CASSGGAANTEAFF.

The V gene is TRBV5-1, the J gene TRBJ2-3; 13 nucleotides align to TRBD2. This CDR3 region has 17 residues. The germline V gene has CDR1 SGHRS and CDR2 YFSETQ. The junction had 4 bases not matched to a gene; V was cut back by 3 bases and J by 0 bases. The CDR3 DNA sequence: TGCGCCAGCAGCTCAAGGACTAGCGGGAGAAGCACAGATACGCAGTATTTT. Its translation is CASSSRTSGRSTDTQYF.

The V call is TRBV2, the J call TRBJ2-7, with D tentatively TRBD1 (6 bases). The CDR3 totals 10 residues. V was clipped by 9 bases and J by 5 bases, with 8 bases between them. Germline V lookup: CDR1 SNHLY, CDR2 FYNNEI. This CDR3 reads CASGGHEQYF. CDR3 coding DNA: TGTGCCAGTGGGGGCCACGAGCAGTACTTC.